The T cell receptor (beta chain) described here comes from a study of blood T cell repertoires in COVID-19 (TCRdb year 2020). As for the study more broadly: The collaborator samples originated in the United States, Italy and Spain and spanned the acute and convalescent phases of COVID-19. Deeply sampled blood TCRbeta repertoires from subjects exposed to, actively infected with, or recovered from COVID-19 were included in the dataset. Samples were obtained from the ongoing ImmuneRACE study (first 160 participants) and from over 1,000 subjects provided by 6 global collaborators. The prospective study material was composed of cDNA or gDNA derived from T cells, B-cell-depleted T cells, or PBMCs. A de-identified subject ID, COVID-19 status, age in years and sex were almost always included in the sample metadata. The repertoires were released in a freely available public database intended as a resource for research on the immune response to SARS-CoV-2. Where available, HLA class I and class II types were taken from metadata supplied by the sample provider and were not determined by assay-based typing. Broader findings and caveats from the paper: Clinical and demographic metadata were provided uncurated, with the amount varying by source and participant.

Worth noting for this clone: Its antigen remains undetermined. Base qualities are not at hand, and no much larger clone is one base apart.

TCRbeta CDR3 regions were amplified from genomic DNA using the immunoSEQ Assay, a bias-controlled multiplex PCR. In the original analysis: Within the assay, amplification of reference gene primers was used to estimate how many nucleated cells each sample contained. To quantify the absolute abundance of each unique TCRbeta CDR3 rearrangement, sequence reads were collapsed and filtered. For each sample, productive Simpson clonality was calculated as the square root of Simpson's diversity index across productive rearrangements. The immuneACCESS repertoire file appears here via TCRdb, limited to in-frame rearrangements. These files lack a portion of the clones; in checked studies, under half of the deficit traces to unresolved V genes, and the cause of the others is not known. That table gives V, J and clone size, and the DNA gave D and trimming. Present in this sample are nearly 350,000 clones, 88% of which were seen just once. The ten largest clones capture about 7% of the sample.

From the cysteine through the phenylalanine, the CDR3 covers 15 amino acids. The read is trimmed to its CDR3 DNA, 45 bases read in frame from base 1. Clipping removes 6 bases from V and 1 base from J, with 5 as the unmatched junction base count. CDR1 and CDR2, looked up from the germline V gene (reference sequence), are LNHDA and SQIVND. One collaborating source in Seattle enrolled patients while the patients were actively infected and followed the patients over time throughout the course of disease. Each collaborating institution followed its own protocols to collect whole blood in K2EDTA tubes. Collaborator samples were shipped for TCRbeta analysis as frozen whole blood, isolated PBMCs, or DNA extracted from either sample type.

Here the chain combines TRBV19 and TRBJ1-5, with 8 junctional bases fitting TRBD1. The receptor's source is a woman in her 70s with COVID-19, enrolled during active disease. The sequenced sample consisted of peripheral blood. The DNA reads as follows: TGTGCCAGTAGCTGGACAGGGCCCAGCAATCAGCCCCAGCATTTT. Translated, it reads CASSWTGPSNQPQHF. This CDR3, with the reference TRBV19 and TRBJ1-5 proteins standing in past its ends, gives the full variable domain DGGITQSPKYLFRKEGQNVTLSCEQNLNHDAMYWYRQDPGQGLRLIYYSQIVNDFQKGDIAEGYSVSREKKESFPLTVTSAQKNPTAFYLCASSWTGPSNQPQHFGDGTRLSIL.